Below are 2 T cell receptor beta chains sequenced from a single sample in a study of cytomegalovirus exposure and HLA in healthy donors. The PCR used 60 Vbeta and 13 Jbeta primers. Method: immunoSEQ multiplex PCR; TCRdb's copy keeps in-frame clones and lacks some. The sample holds around 200,000 clones; roughly 82% are singletons and the top ten take 6%. The material sequenced was PBMCs. All receptors come from a man aged 40-49 years in good health and CMV-seropositive.

V gene TRBV29-1 combines with J gene TRBJ1-2; 7 bases are shared with TRBD1. The CDR3 length is 12 residues. Germline CDR1 is SQVTM and CDR2 is ANQGSEA. Trimming removed 5 bases from V and 7 bases from J; junction bases left unmatched: 7. CDR3 in DNA: TGCAGCGTTTTAACAGGGGAGCTTGGCTACACCTTC. This sequence encodes CSVLTGELGYTF.

The J gene is TRBJ2-7, the V gene TRBV6-1; perhaps TRBD1 as D (6 bases). Per the germline V gene, CDR1 is MNHNS and CDR2 is SASEGT. This CDR3 spans 14 amino acids. V was cut by 8 bases and J by 1 base, with 15 bases left in between. The CDR3 region is CASEGTGRSYEQYV. In DNA, the CDR3 is TGTGCCAGCGAGGGCACAGGGAGATCCTACGAGCAGTACGTC.